The 5 T cell receptor beta chains in this list originate from one sample, sequenced in a study of blood T cell repertoires in COVID-19. Libraries were prepared by immunoSEQ multiplex PCR; TCRdb keeps only in-frame clonotypes and omits some of them. The data contain about 180,000 clones, 82% of them seen just once; the ten biggest clones take up roughly 8.1%. Sequenced sample: peripheral blood. Receptors were obtained from a woman in her seventies with acute or convalescent COVID-19.

V usage is TRBV5-1 and J usage is TRBJ1-2, with a weak D call TRBD1 (5 bases). The V end was cut by 3 bases, the J end by 7 bases, with 16 bases between. The CDR3 runs to 14 residues. Germline assignment: CDR1 SGHRS and CDR2 YFSETQ. The DNA of the CDR3 is TGCGCCAGCAGCTCGGGGCCCCGGGAGGGTGGCTACACCTTC. Protein: CASSSGPREGGYTF.

This clone was counted once. The rearrangement uses TRBV28 and TRBJ1-6, with 11 bases that match TRBD1. Germline lookup yields CDR1 MDHEN and CDR2 SYDVKM. V lost 6 bases to trimming and J lost 8 bases; unmatched junction nucleotides: 9. The CDR3 totals 16 residues. CDR3 loop: CASRSTGTGGDSPLHF. CDR3 sequence (DNA): TGTGCCAGCAGGTCGACCGGGACAGGGGGGGATTCACCCCTCCACTTT.

The rearrangement links TRBV10-3 to TRBJ1-1; TRBD1 is a possible D gene (5 bases). CDR1 is ENHRY, CDR2 SYGVKD, per germline. This CDR3 contains 15 residues. V was trimmed by 0 bases and J by 4 bases, leaving 12 bases between them. CDR3 DNA: TGTGCCATCAGTGAGTCATCAAGCCAGGGCACTGAAGCTTTCTTT. Translation: CAISESSSQGTEAFF.

The CDR3 here is CASSQETSGRTDTQYF. The CDR3 nucleotides are TGCGCCAGCAGCCAAGAGACTAGCGGGAGAACAGATACGCAGTATTTT. V is TRBV4-3 and J is TRBJ2-3; 12 positions match TRBD2. V was pared by 0 bases and J by 3 bases, with 1 base of the junction left unmatched. CDR3 length: 16 amino acids. Germline V gene sequence: CDR1 LGHNA, CDR2 YSLEER.

In DNA form, the CDR3 reads TGTGCCAGCAGGCGGGACAGGCGACTGAACACTGAAGCTTTCTTT. Translation gives CASRRDRRLNTEAFF. The chain uses TRBV7-2 and TRBJ1-1, with 8 bases aligning to TRBD1. CDR3 length: 15 amino acids. V gave up 6 bases and J gave up 0 bases; unmatched junction bases: 6. Per the germline V gene, CDR1 is SGHTA and CDR2 is FQGNSA.